A selection of T cell receptor beta chains follows, all from one sample in a study of CXCR3-negative and CXCR3-positive naive CD8 T cells. TCRdb reprocessed the 5' RACE reads and keeps a single row for each CDR3 protein, giving no DNA. This sample carries over 55,000 distinct CDR3 sequences, with around 4.8% going to the ten biggest clones. Input material: naive CXCR3+ CD8+ T cells from blood. The receptor source for this set is a human donor in good health. Some clones in this sample may be carry-over from other donors' samples. Each CDR3 is given with its conserved first and last residue. Clone size is not always given. Where it is, it says once, few, many or a class for expanded clones.

TRBJ2-3 | TRBV4-2 | - | CASSQDGRDTQYF
TRBJ2-5 | TRBV15 | - | CATSRGGGEETQYF
TRBJ1-5 | TRBV25-1 | - | CASSAGTNQPQHF
TRBJ2-7 | TRBV28 | - | CASSLTDRGYEQYF
TRBJ2-7 | TRBV29-1 | - | CSVGGTGNEQYF
TRBJ2-5 | TRBV7-8 | - | CASSLGGGAAGGWETQYF
TRBJ2-3 | TRBV20-1 | - | CSARDKVAGPVMASTDTQYF
TRBJ2-2 | TRBV7-6 | - | CASSNPLAGGLITGELFF
TRBJ1-2 | TRBV2 | - | CASRVVGDGYTF
TRBJ2-1 | TRBV25-1 | - | CASFGGLDEQFF
TRBJ2-2 | TRBV28 | - | CAWGGSTNTGELFF
TRBJ2-1 | TRBV29-1 | - | CSVVSGGLDEQFF
TRBJ2-1 | TRBV7-3 | - | CASSSVIYNEQFF
TRBJ1-1 | TRBV29-1 | - | CSVGGAVNTEAFF
TRBJ2-3 | TRBV11-3 | - | CASSPQQGIGLDTQYF
TRBJ2-5 | TRBV11-1 | - | CARSYLLRQGTKETQYF
TRBJ2-2 | TRBV6-6 | - | CASSFQRAGELFF
TRBJ2-7 | TRBV7-2 | - | CASSLAGGSYEQYF
TRBJ2-2 | TRBV9 | - | CASSVSHQRNTGELFF
TRBJ2-1 | TRBV10-3 | - | CAISESSAGGYNEQFF
TRBJ2-5 | TRBV11-2 | - | CASSLGVGMLAEQETQYF
TRBJ2-2 | TRBV29-1 | - | CSVEAGRKNTGELFF
TRBJ2-6 | TRBV9 | - | CASSVSVTGELRGANVLTF
TRBJ1-1 | TRBV27 | - | CASSFQGPGVNTEAFF
TRBJ2-7 | TRBV30 | - | CAWRDLASYEQYF
TRBJ2-3 | TRBV7-9 | - | CASSRTSGRARDTQYF
TRBJ2-7 | TRBV28 | - | CASMTETLYEQYF
TRBJ2-7 | TRBV28 | - | CATQGGGLSYEQYF
TRBJ2-2 | TRBV7-3 | - | CASSLSGGDTGELFF
TRBJ2-7 | TRBV29-1 | - | CSVGWQDHNQQYF
TRBJ1-4 | TRBV5-1 | - | CASSLEQGYEKLFF
TRBJ2-2 | TRBV29-1 | - | CSVGLWGADTGELFF
TRBJ2-7 | TRBV6-2/TRBV6-3 | - | CASSSPPFEQYF
TRBJ1-4 | TRBV7-3 | - | CASSIQGGEKLFF
TRBJ2-2 | TRBV10-3 | - | CATRGSGTNTGELFF
TRBJ2-5 | TRBV7-9 | - | CASTQAQETQYF
TRBJ1-1 | TRBV5-1 | - | CASSPVLLNTEAFF
TRBJ2-2 | TRBV7-3 | - | CASSPIVGGTGELFF
TRBJ2-3 | TRBV29-1 | - | CSAVPSAPTDSDTQYF
TRBJ2-7 | TRBV6-6 | - | CASSYLPGRFVSYEQYF
TRBJ2-4 | TRBV7-9 | - | CASSLIAKNIQYF
TRBJ2-7 | TRBV29-1 | medium-sized | CSVEPLDSWEQYF
TRBJ1-6 | TRBV27 | - | CASSLLGGSPLHF
TRBJ1-6 | TRBV4-3 | - | CASSQEWAPGSPLHF
TRBJ1-1 | TRBV5-1 | - | CASSLVEGMNTEAFF
TRBJ2-5 | TRBV9 | - | CASSKTGTSDSETQYF
TRBJ2-5 | TRBV23-1 | - | CASSQLSGTQETQYF
TRBJ1-1 | TRBV4-2 | - | CASSLPSDTEAFF
TRBJ2-5 | TRBV6-6 | - | CASKPGLAGGQLETQYF
TRBJ2-7 | TRBV7-6 | - | CASSLGSPYEQYF
TRBJ2-5 | TRBV11-2 | - | CASSPAADELGF
TRBJ2-3 | TRBV5-1 | - | CASSLASGTTDTQYF
TRBJ2-1 | TRBV6-2/TRBV6-3 | - | CASSYLSPLAGGPNEQFF
TRBJ2-7 | TRBV21-1 | - | CARNRFTGLKYYEQYF